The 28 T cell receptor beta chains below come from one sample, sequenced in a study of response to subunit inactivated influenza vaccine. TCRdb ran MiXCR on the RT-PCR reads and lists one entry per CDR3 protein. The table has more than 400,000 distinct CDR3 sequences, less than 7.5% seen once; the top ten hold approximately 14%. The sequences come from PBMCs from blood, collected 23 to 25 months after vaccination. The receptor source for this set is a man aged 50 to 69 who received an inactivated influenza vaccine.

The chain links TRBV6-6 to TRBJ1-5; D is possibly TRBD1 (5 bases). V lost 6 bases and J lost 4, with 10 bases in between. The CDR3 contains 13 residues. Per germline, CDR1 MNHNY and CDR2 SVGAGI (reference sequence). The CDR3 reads CASRIQVNQPQHF. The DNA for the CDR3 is TGTGCCAGCAGAATACAGGTTAATCAGCCCCAGCATTTT.

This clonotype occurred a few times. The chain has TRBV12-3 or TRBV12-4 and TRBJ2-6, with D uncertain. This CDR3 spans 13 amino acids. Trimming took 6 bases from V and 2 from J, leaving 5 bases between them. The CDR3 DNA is TGTGCCAGCAGACCCACTGGGGCCAACGTCCTGACTTTC. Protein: CASRPTGANVLTF.

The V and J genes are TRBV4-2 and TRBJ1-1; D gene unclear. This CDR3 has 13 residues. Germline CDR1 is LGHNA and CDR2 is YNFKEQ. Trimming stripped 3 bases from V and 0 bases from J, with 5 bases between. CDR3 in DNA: TGTGCCAGCAGCCAGTTTTTGAACACTGAAGCTTTCTTT. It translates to CASSQFLNTEAFF.

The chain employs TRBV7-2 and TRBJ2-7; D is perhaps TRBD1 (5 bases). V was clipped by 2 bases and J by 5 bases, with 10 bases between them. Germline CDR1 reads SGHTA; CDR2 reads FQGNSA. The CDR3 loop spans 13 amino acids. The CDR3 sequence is CASSLRQGHEQYF. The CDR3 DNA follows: TGTGCCAGCAGCTTAAGGCAGGGCCACGAGCAGTACTTC.

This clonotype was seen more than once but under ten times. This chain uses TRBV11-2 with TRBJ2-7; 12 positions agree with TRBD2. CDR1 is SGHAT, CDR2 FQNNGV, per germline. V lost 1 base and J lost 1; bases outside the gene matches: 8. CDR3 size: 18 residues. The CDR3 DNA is TGTGCCAGCAGCTTAGTCAGTACTAGCGGGAGGTCGTCCTACGAGCAGTACTTC. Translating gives CASSLVSTSGRSSYEQYF.

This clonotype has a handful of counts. Written as DNA, the CDR3 is TGTGCCAGCAGCTTAGACTACAATACGCAGTATTTT. Its translation: CASSLDYNTQYF. This chain links TRBV7-2 with TRBJ2-3; D is ambiguous. Germline V gives CDR1 SGHTA, CDR2 FQGNSA. Trimming pared 1 base from V and 7 bases from J, leaving 6 bases between. The CDR3 sequence is 12 residues long.

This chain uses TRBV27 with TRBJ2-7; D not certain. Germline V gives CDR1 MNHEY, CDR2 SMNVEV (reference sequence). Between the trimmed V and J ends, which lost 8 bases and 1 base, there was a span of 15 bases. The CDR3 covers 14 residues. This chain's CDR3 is CASSWTSTSYEQYF. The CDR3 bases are TGTGCCAGCTCTTGGACCTCAACTTCCTACGAGCAGTACTTC.

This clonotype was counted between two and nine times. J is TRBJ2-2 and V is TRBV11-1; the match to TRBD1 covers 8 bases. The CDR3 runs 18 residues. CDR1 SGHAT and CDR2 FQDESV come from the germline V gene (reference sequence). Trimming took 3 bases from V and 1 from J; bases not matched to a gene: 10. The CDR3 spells CASSFLTRGLWNTGELFF. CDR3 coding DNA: TGTGCCAGCAGCTTTTTGACCAGGGGGCTGTGGAACACCGGGGAGCTGTTTTTT.

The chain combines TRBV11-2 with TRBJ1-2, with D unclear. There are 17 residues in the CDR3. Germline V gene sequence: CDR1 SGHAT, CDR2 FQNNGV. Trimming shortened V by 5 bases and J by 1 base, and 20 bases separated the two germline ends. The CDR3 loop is CASSQRTGNRGNYGYTF. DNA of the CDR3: TGTGCCAGCAGCCAGAGAACTGGCAATCGGGGTAACTATGGCTACACCTTC.

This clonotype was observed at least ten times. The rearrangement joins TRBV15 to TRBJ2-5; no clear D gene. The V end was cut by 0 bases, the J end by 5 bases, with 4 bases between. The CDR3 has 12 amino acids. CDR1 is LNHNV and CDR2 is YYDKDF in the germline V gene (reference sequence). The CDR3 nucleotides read TGTGCCACCAGCAGAGATGTCGAGACCCAGTACTTC. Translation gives CATSRDVETQYF.

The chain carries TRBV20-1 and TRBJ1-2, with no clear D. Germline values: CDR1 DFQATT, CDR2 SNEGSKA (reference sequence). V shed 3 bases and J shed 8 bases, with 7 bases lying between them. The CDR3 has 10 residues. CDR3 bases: TGCAGTGCTAGCCGACCCGGCTACACCTTC. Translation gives CSASRPGYTF.

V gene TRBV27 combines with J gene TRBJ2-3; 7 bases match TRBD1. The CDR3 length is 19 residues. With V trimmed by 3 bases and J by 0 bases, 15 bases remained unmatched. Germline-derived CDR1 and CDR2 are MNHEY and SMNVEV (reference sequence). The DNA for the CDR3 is TGTGCCAGCAGTTTCCATCCCTCCGGGACAGTTTCAAGCACAGATACGCAGTATTTT. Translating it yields CASSFHPSGTVSSTDTQYF.

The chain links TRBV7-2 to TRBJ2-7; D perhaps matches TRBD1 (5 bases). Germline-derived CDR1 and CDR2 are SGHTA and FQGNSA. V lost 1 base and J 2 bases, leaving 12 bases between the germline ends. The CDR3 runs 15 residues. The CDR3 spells CASSLEAGLTYEQYF. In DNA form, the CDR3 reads TGTGCCAGCAGCTTAGAGGCAGGGCTAACCTACGAGCAGTACTTC.

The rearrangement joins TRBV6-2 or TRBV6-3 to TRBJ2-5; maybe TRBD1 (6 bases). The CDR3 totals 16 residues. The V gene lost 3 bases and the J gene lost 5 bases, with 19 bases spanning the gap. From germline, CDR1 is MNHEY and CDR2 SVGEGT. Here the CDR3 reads CASSYDLQGWVETQYF. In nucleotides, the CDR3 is TGTGCCAGCAGTTATGATTTACAGGGTTGGGTGGAGACCCAGTACTTC.

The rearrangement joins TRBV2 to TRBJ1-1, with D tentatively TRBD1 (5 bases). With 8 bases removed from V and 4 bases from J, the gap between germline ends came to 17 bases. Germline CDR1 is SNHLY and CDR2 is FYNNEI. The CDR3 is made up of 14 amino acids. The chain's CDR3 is CASGDPQYFTEAFF. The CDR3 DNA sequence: TGTGCCAGCGGGGACCCCCAGTATTTCACTGAAGCTTTCTTT.

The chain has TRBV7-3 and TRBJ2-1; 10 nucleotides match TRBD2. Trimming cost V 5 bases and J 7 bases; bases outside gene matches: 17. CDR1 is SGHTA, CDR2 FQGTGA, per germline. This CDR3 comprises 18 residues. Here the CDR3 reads CASSRALAGTSVRNEQFF. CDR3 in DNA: TGTGCCAGCAGCCGGGCGCTAGCCGGGACTAGCGTCCGGAATGAGCAGTTCTTC.

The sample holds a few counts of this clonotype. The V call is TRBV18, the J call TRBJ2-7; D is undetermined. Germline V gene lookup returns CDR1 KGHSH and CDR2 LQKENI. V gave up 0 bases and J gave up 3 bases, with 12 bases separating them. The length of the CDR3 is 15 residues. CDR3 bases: TGTGCCAGCTCACCACCTGGCAGAGATATCTACGAGCAGTACTTC. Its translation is CASSPPGRDIYEQYF.

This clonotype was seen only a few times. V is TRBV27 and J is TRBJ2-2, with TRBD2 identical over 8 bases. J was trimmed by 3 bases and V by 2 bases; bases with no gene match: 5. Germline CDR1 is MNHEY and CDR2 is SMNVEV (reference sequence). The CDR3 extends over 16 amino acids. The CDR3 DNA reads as TGTGCCAGCAGTTTAATTGCGGGGGGCTACACCGGGGAGCTGTTTTTT. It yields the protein CASSLIAGGYTGELFF.

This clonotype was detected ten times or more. The CDR3 loop is CASSLRGSSYNEQFF. The DNA of the CDR3 is TGTGCCAGCAGTTTAAGGGGCAGCTCCTACAATGAGCAGTTCTTC. The rearrangement joins TRBV12-3 or TRBV12-4 to TRBJ2-1; D may be TRBD1 (5 bases). The CDR3 length is 15 residues. Trimming removed 2 bases from V and 0 bases from J, with 8 bases in between.

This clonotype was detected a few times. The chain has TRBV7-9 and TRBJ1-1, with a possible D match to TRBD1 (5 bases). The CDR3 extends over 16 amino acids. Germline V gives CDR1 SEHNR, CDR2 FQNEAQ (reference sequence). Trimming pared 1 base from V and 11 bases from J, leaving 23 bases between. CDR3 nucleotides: TGTGCCAGCAGCTTAGGTTTCGGTCGGCAGGGTCTCGGGGCTTTCTTT. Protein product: CASSLGFGRQGLGAFF.

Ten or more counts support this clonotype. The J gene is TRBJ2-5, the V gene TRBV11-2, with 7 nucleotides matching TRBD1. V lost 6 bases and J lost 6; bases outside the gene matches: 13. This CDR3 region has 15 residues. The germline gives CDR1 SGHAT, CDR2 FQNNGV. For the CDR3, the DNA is TGTGCCAGCAGTGGTACAAGGGGGCGAGGAAAGACCCAGTACTTC. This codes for CASSGTRGRGKTQYF. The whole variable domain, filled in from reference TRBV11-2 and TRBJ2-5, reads EAGVAQSPRYKIIEKRQSVAFWCNPISGHATLYWYQQILGQGPKLLIQFQNNGVVDDSQLPKDRFSAERLKGVDSTLKIQPAKLEDSAVYLCASSGTRGRGKTQYFGPGTRLLVL.

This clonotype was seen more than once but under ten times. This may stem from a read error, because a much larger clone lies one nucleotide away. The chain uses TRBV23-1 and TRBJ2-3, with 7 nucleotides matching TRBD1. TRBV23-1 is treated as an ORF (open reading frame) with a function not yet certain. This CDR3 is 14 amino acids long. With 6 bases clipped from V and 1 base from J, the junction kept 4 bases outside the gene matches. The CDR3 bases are TGCGCCAGCAGAGGGACAGCTGGCACAGATACGCAGTATTTT. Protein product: CASRGTAGTDTQYF.

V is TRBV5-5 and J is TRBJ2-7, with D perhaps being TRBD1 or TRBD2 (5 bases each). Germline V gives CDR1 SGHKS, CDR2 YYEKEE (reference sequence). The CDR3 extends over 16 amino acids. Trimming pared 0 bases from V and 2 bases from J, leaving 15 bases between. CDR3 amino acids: CASSLAQGTRAYEQYF. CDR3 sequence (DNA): TGTGCCAGCAGCTTGGCCCAGGGTACGAGGGCCTACGAGCAGTACTTC.

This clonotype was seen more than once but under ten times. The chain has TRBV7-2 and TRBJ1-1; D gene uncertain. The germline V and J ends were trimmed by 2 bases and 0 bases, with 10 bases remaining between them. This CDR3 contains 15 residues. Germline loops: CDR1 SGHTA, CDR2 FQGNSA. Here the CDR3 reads CASSLSSGLNTEAFF. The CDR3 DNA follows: TGTGCCAGCAGCTTAAGTTCCGGGCTGAACACTGAAGCTTTCTTT.

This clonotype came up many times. Here the CDR3 reads CASSLFARETQYF. The DNA of the CDR3 is TGTGCCAGCAGTTTATTTGCGCGGGAGACCCAGTACTTC. The chain carries TRBV28 and TRBJ2-5; D is undetermined. Per the germline V gene, CDR1 is MDHEN and CDR2 is SYDVKM. The CDR3 runs 13 residues. Trimming pared 1 base from V and 5 bases from J, leaving 8 bases between.

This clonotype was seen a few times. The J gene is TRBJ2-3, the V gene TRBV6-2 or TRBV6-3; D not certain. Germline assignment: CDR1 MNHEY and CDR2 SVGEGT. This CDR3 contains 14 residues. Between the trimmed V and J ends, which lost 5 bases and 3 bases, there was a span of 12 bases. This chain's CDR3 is CASSKRPATDTQYF. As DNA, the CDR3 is TGTGCCAGCAGTAAAAGACCAGCGACAGATACGCAGTATTTT.

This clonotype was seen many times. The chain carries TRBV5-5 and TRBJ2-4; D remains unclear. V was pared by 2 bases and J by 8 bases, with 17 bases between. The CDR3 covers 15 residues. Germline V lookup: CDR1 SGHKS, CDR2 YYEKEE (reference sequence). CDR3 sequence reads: CASSFSGSQSDIQYF. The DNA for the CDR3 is TGTGCCAGCAGCTTTTCTGGATCCCAGAGCGACATTCAGTACTTC. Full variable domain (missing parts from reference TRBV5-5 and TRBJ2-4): DAGVTQSPTHLIKTRGQQVTLRCSPISGHKSVSWYQQVLGQGPQFIFQYYEKEERGRGNFPDRFSARQFPNYSSELNVNALLLGDSALYLCASSFSGSQSDIQYFGAGTRLSVL.

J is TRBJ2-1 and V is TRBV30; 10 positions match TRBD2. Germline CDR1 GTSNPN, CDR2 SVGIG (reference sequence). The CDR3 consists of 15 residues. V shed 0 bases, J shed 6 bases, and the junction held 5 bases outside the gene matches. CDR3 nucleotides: TGTGCCTGGAGTGTACTATCTAGCGGGAGCAATGAGCAGTTCTTC. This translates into CAWSVLSSGSNEQFF. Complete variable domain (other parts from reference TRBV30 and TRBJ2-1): SQTIHQWPATLVQPVGSPLSLECTVEGTSNPNLYWYRQAAGRGLQLLFYSVGIGQISSEVPQNLSASRPQDRQFILSSKKLLLSDSGFYLCAWSVLSSGSNEQFFGPGTRLTVL.